A single sample gave rise to the 20 T cell receptor beta chains below, sequenced in a study of blood T cell repertoires in COVID-19. Using immunoSEQ multiplex PCR, the repertoire was profiled, and TCRdb retains in-frame clones only, with some absent. The sample gives about 220,000 clones, approximately 81% of which show up once; over 2.5% is in the top ten. Sequencing input: peripheral blood. The receptor source for this set is a man aged 45-65 years who had recovered from COVID-19.

This clone was recorded once. The chain's CDR3 is CASRGGLDSNEQFF. Here the CDR3 DNA reads TGTGCCAGCCGGGGGGGACTAGATTCAAATGAGCAGTTCTTC. The chain carries TRBV19 and TRBJ2-1; 8 nucleotides align to TRBD2. There are 14 residues in the CDR3. The ends lost 9 bases at V and 7 bases at J; junction bases unmatched: 11. The germline V gene has CDR1 LNHDA and CDR2 SQIVND (reference sequence).

The chain links TRBV10-1 to TRBJ2-7; maybe TRBD2 (6 bases). V was pared by 3 bases and J by 2 bases, with 11 bases between. Germline loops: CDR1 WNHNN, CDR2 SYGVQD (reference sequence). The CDR3 contains 14 residues. The CDR3 nucleotides are TGCGCCAGCAGTGAAGGAGCGGGCCCCTACGAGCAGTACTTC. Protein sequence: CASSEGAGPYEQYF.

This rearrangement joins TRBV7-8 to TRBJ1-2; 7 bases match TRBD1. CDR1 is SGHVS and CDR2 is FQNEAQ in the germline V gene. J was trimmed by 2 bases and V by 1 base; bases with no gene match: 10. This CDR3 is built from 17 residues. CDR3 DNA: TGTGCCAGCAGCTTAGAGGGGGCGGGCAGGGGGAACTATGGCTACACCTTC. It codes for CASSLEGAGRGNYGYTF. Using reference TRBV7-8 and TRBJ1-2 for the parts outside the CDR3, the full variable domain is GAGVSQSPRYKVAKRGQDVALRCDPISGHVSLFWYQQALGQGPEFLTYFQNEAQLDKSGLPSDRFFAERPEGSVSTLKIQRTQQEDSAVYLCASSLEGAGRGNYGYTFGSGTRLTVV.

The rearrangement uses TRBV6-5 and TRBJ2-7, with 11 bases fitting TRBD2. The germline gives CDR1 MNHEY, CDR2 SVGAGI. This CDR3 is 15 amino acids long. V shed 4 bases and J 1 base; nucleotides not matched to a gene: 3. This CDR3 is CASSFSGRESYEQYF. CDR3 nucleotide sequence: TGTGCCAGCAGTTTTAGCGGGAGGGAGTCCTACGAGCAGTACTTC.

This chain uses TRBV6-5 with TRBJ1-5, with D possibly matching TRBD1 (5 bases). CDR1 and CDR2 (germline): MNHEY, SVGAGI. Trimming removed 6 bases from V and 0 bases from J, with 12 bases in between. This CDR3 is 15 amino acids long. CDR3 protein: CASSHRINSNQPQHF. The CDR3 DNA is TGTGCCAGCAGCCACAGGATAAATAGCAATCAGCCCCAGCATTTT.

The chain combines TRBV29-1 with TRBJ2-5, with 7 positions matching TRBD2. The CDR3 is 14 amino acids. V lost 3 bases, J lost 1 base, and 5 bases stayed unmatched. Germline CDR1 reads SQVTM; CDR2 reads ANQGSEA. CDR3 DNA sequence: TGCAGCGTTGACGGGAGGCGGGTCCAAGAGACCCAGTACTTC. Residues: CSVDGRRVQETQYF.

This clone has a count of ten or more. The rearrangement joins TRBV19 to TRBJ1-5; 9 bases agree with TRBD1. V shed 5 bases, J shed 5 bases, and the junction held 10 bases outside the gene matches. The CDR3 length is 16 residues. Looked up from germline, CDR1 is LNHDA and CDR2 is SQIVND (reference sequence). Here the CDR3 reads CASSPPLRQGDQPQHF. CDR3 DNA sequence: TGTGCCAGTAGTCCACCGCTCCGACAGGGGGATCAGCCCCAGCATTTT.

The genes are TRBV9 and TRBJ2-7; 14 bases match TRBD2. The V and J ends lost 2 bases and 7 bases, in that order; junction bases with no gene match: 8. The CDR3 runs to 16 residues. Germline CDR1 is SGDLS and CDR2 is YYNGEE. The CDR3: CASSVAGTSGSYEQYF. Here the CDR3 DNA reads TGTGCCAGCAGCGTCGCTGGGACTAGCGGGAGCTATGAGCAGTACTTC. The full variable domain, completed using reference TRBV9 and TRBJ2-7, is DSGVTQTPKHLITATGQRVTLRCSPRSGDLSVYWYQQSLDQGLQFLIQYYNGEERAKGNILERFSAQQFPDLHSELNLSSLELGDSALYFCASSVAGTSGSYEQYFGPGTRLTVT.

The rearrangement joins TRBV5-1 to TRBJ1-5; D call uncertain. CDR3 length: 15 residues. Per the germline V gene, CDR1 is SGHRS and CDR2 is YFSETQ. Trimming took 0 bases from V and 2 from J, leaving 9 bases between them. The CDR3 protein is CASSLDGGGNQPQHF. As DNA, the CDR3 is TGCGCCAGCAGCTTGGACGGAGGTGGCAATCAGCCCCAGCATTTT.

This clone was counted a few times. The rearrangement links TRBV11-2 to TRBJ2-6; 7 bases are shared with TRBD1. The germline V gene has CDR1 SGHAT and CDR2 FQNNGV. CDR3 length equals 14 residues. The V and J ends lost 3 bases and 10 bases, in that order; junction bases with no gene match: 6. The CDR3 protein is CASSLDGQVNVLTF. CDR3 nucleotide sequence: TGTGCCAGCAGCTTGGACGGACAGGTTAACGTCCTGACTTTC.

The chain joins TRBV27 to TRBJ2-7, with D hard to call. With 3 bases removed from V and 3 bases from J, the gap between germline ends came to 9 bases. CDR3 length equals 13 residues. Germline V gene data show CDR1 as MNHEY and CDR2 as SMNVEV (reference sequence). The CDR3 spells CASSFRGYYEQYF. CDR3 sequence (DNA): TGTGCCAGCAGTTTTCGAGGATACTACGAGCAGTACTTC.

Worth noting for this clone: Other DNA sequences in the same sample also yield this CDR3. The V gene is TRBV27, the J gene TRBJ2-7; a possible D gene is TRBD2 (5 bases). V lost 2 bases to trimming and J lost 2 bases, with 7 bases between them. Germline V CDR1 and CDR2: MNHEY, SMNVEV (reference sequence). CDR3 size: 13 residues. The CDR3 reads CASSLAGPYEQYF. The CDR3 DNA follows: TGTGCCAGCAGTTTAGCGGGCCCCTACGAGCAGTACTTC.

The chain couples TRBV28 to TRBJ1-1; D uncertain. The CDR3 runs to 14 residues. Germline CDR1 is MDHEN and CDR2 is SYDVKM. V lost 4 bases, J lost 5 bases, and 14 bases lay in between. CDR3 bases: TGTGCCAGCAGTTCTAATGGTGGGCCGACTGAAGCTTTCTTT. Amino acid sequence: CASSSNGGPTEAFF.

The J gene is TRBJ2-7, the V gene TRBV30, with TRBD1 matching 8 bases. From germline, CDR1 is GTSNPN and CDR2 SVGIG (reference sequence). With 0 bases clipped from V and 6 bases from J, the junction kept 1 base outside the gene matches. The CDR3 covers 12 residues. The CDR3 bases are TGTGCCTGGAGTGTCAGGGGGCGCGAGCAGTACTTC. It codes for CAWSVRGREQYF.

The J gene is TRBJ2-7, the V gene TRBV19; 14 nucleotides agree with TRBD2. CDR1 and CDR2 (germline): LNHDA, SQIVND (reference sequence). Trimming at V came to 9 bases and at J to 6 bases, leaving 7 bases not matched to a gene. This CDR3 has 14 residues. CDR3 DNA: TGTGCCAGCCGGACTAGCGGGAGGAGCCGCGAGCAGTACTTC. Translating it yields CASRTSGRSREQYF.

The rearrangement joins TRBV5-1 to TRBJ2-3; 9 nucleotides agree with TRBD2. Germline-derived CDR1 and CDR2 are SGHRS and YFSETQ. CDR3 length: 16 residues. Trimming took 4 bases from V and 5 from J; bases not matched to a gene: 11. CDR3 sequence: CASSPTGGRDQDTQYF. CDR3 sequence (DNA): TGCGCCAGCAGCCCTACCGGCGGGAGGGACCAAGATACGCAGTATTTT.

The V and J genes are TRBV19 and TRBJ1-5; a weak D match, TRBD1 (5 bases). CDR1 and CDR2 from the germline V gene are LNHDA and SQIVND (reference sequence). The CDR3 totals 16 residues. The V end lost 4 bases, the J end lost 4 bases, and 17 bases lay between the germline ends. CDR3 region: CASSTLQGIRNQPQHF. The CDR3 DNA follows: TGTGCCAGTAGTACCCTCCAGGGAATAAGGAATCAGCCCCAGCATTTT.

This chain joins TRBV2 and TRBJ1-6; TRBD1 matches at 8 bases. The germline V gene has CDR1 SNHLY and CDR2 FYNNEI. Trimming at V came to 7 bases and at J to 10 bases, leaving 9 bases not matched to a gene. The CDR3 runs 14 residues. The CDR3 nucleotides are TGTGCCAGCAACCGACAGGGGACGAGGTCACCCCTCCACTTT. It specifies CASNRQGTRSPLHF.

V usage is TRBV24-1 and J usage is TRBJ2-2, with D possibly being TRBD1 (7 bases). Germline CDR1 and CDR2: KGHDR and SFDVKD. Deletions cut 1 base from V and 3 bases from J, with 11 bases between. The CDR3 loop spans 16 amino acids. The CDR3 coding sequence is TGTGCCACCAGTGATTTAGGCAGGGGGGACACCGGGGAGCTGTTTTTT. Residues: CATSDLGRGDTGELFF.

The chain joins TRBV11-1 to TRBJ2-3; no firm D call. Trimming left V 2 bases short and J 6 bases short, with 9 bases between. This CDR3 has 13 residues. Germline V gene lookup returns CDR1 SGHAT and CDR2 FQDESV (reference sequence). CDR3: CASSLWSGDTQYF. The DNA of the CDR3 is TGTGCCAGCAGCTTATGGTCAGGCGATACGCAGTATTTT.